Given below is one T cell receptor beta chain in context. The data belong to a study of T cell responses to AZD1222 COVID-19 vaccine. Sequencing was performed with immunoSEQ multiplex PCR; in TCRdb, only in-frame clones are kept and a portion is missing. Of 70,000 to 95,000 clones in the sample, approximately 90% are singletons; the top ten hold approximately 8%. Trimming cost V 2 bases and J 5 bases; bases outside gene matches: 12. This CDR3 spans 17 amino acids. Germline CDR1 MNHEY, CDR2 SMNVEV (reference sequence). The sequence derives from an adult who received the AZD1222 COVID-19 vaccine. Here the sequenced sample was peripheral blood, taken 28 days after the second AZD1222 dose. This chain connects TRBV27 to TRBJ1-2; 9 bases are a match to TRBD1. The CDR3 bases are TGTGCCAGCAGTTTAATGCCCGGACAGGGGCTAGAGTATGGCTACACCTTC. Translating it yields CASSLMPGQGLEYGYTF.